This TCR beta chain was identified in a study of blood T cell repertoires in COVID-19. Seattle enrolled patients during active infection and tracked them longitudinally. CDR1 is LNHDA, CDR2 SQIVND, per germline (reference sequence). The CDR3 covers 16 residues. Trimming left V 3 bases short and J 0 bases short, with 9 bases between. In the original analysis: The authors estimated nucleated cell counts from reference gene primer amplification. Measured with immunoSEQ multiplex PCR; TCRdb has only the in-frame clones, and not every one. V, J and clone size derive from that table, while D and trimming were established from the DNA sequence. The table lists around 290,000 clones, 65% to 90% of them singletons.

The chain uses TRBV19 and TRBJ1-6, with unresolved D. The receptor was isolated from a woman between 65 and 79 years old with COVID-19, enrolled during active disease. Source material: peripheral blood. This chain's CDR3 is CASSISGSSYNSPLHF. The DNA of the CDR3 is TGTGCCAGTAGTATTAGTGGGAGCTCCTATAATTCACCCCTCCACTTT.